These T cell receptor beta chains were read from a single sample in a study of CXCR3-negative and CXCR3-positive naive CD8 T cells. Each CDR3 protein gets one entry in TCRdb, which reprocessed the 5' RACE reads and gives no DNA. Its table records tens of thousands of distinct CDR3 sequences. The sequenced sample was naive CXCR3+ CD8+ T cells from blood. The receptors come from a human donor in good health. Some clones in this sample may be carry-over from other donors' samples. Both conserved end residues are part of each CDR3. Each record gives: J gene, CDR3 length, V gene, CDR3 protein.

TRBJ2-5 | 14 | TRBV29-1 | CSVDRGRGRETQYF
TRBJ2-2 | 13 | TRBV7-3 | CASSLAGGGELFF
TRBJ2-7 | 13 | TRBV28 | CASSPQRWVEQYF
TRBJ1-3 | 15 | TRBV28 | CASSLGAGRGNTIYF
TRBJ2-7 | 17 | TRBV28 | CASSWGQGREVPYEQYF
TRBJ2-1 | 17 | TRBV7-3 | CASSLIPLAGGHNEQFF
TRBJ2-7 | 15 | TRBV7-8 | CASSFPGTGYYEQYF
TRBJ2-2 | 18 | TRBV4-1 | CASSHLPTGRVNTGELFF
TRBJ2-5 | 14 | TRBV7-2 | CASSLDGLQETQYF
TRBJ2-1 | 15 | TRBV24-1 | CATSDTGQGNNEQFF
TRBJ1-3 | 17 | TRBV15 | CATSRDWGTVTGNTIYF
TRBJ1-1 | 15 | TRBV7-6 | CASSLGEGPNTEAFF
TRBJ2-1 | 17 | TRBV5-1 | CASSLWVSREGRNEQFF
TRBJ1-2 | 16 | TRBV9 | CASSVSRETPNYGYTF
TRBJ2-7 | 11 | TRBV5-1 | CASTEGYEQYF
TRBJ1-5 | 15 | TRBV20-1 | CSADATFLSNQPQHF
TRBJ2-3 | 16 | TRBV6-4 | CASSPTGEGFTDTQYF
TRBJ2-3 | 15 | TRBV12-3/TRBV12-4 | CASSLASGGTDTQYF
TRBJ2-7 | 13 | TRBV28 | CASSLGRSNEQYF
TRBJ1-1 | 17 | TRBV6-6 | CASSYSISRDKNTEAFF
TRBJ1-5 | 15 | TRBV7-3 | CASSSGQGGIQPQHF
TRBJ2-7 | 16 | TRBV6-6 | CASSYSSRLAGDEQYF
TRBJ1-1 | 16 | TRBV12-3/TRBV12-4 | CASSTGQGEMNTEAFF
TRBJ2-5 | 15 | TRBV21-1 | CASSKANGDPETQYF
TRBJ1-2 | 15 | TRBV29-1 | CSVEAQTGPDYGYTF
TRBJ1-2 | 15 | TRBV28 | CASSLPDRGDYGYTF
TRBJ2-3 | 17 | TRBV28 | CASSLSESGGGTDTQYF
TRBJ1-1 | 13 | TRBV14 | CASSRARNSEAFF
TRBJ1-1 | 14 | TRBV28 | CASIWFRGNTEAFF
TRBJ2-4 | 12 | TRBV12-3/TRBV12-4 | CASSFQGGIQYF
TRBJ1-2 | 14 | TRBV3-1 | CASSQGGPDYGYTF
TRBJ1-2 | 17 | TRBV20-1 | CSAFLPGPFPSNYGYTF
TRBJ1-5 | 15 | TRBV15 | CATSSPGQGDQPQHF
TRBJ2-3 | 15 | TRBV7-6 | CASSKEGLATDTQYF
TRBJ2-7 | 14 | TRBV7-9 | CASSFGEATGEQYF
TRBJ2-1 | 16 | TRBV4-1 | CASSQEYSDSYNEQFF
TRBJ2-7 | 18 | TRBV7-8 | CASRRGLLRARDSYEQYF
TRBJ2-3 | 12 | TRBV6-6 | CASRTGGDTQYF
TRBJ2-3 | 16 | TRBV28 | CASSLTSGGASDTQYF
TRBJ2-2 | 15 | TRBV28 | CASSPFTQGTGELFF
TRBJ2-1 | 13 | TRBV5-1 | CASSFGVYNEQFF
TRBJ2-3 | 18 | TRBV21-1 | CASSSRGAPGRNTDTQYF
TRBJ2-5 | 15 | TRBV29-1 | CSVEDLESLGETQYF
TRBJ2-7 | 15 | TRBV7-2 | CASSRTGQPTYEQYF
TRBJ2-1 | 13 | TRBV7-2 | CANSAYGANEQFF
TRBJ2-3 | 15 | TRBV29-1 | CSVEGWGYDTDTQYF
TRBJ1-2 | 14 | TRBV28 | CASSPIRMFYGYTF
TRBJ2-1 | 13 | TRBV9 | CASSTGTYNEQFF
TRBJ1-1 | 12 | TRBV20-1 | CSATERGTEAFF